Listed below are T cell receptor beta chains from one sample, sequenced in a study of shared clonotypes between healthy human individuals. Assay: immunoSEQ multiplex PCR; the TCRdb copy retains only in-frame clones and omits some. The sample carries around 2,100,000 clones, around 96% recorded once. The sequenced sample consisted of naive CD8+ T cells sorted from blood. These receptors all come from a man younger than 35 in good health. CDR3s include the opening cysteine and the closing phenylalanine or tryptophan. D genes are given only for firm matches. Clone size is given for some rows only: seen once, a few or many times, or a class if the clone is expanded.

V gene,clone size,D gene,J gene,CDR3 protein,CDR3 DNA
TRBV5-1,-,TRBD2,TRBJ2-7,CASSSRGETSGRHSYEQYF,TGCGCCAGCAGCTCAAGGGGGGAGACTAGCGGGAGGCACTCCTACGAGCAGTACTTC
TRBV28,-,-,TRBJ1-6,CATLPGRYYNSPLHF,TGTGCCACCCTTCCGGGACGGTACTATAATTCACCCCTCCACTTT
TRBV9,-,-,TRBJ1-1,CASSVSRVTEAFF,TGTGCCAGCAGCGTAAGCAGGGTCACTGAAGCTTTCTTT
TRBV7-9,-,-,TRBJ2-3,CASSLAEQTMDTQYF,TGTGCCAGCAGCTTAGCAGAGCAAACTATGGATACGCAGTATTTT
TRBV7-6,-,-,TRBJ2-1,CASSFSTGNSYNEQFF,TGTGCCAGCAGCTTCTCGACGGGTAACTCCTACAATGAGCAGTTCTTC
TRBV30,-,-,TRBJ2-6,CALGGGSGANVLTF,TGTGCCCTTGGAGGGGGGTCTGGGGCCAACGTCCTGACTTTC
TRBV4-3,-,TRBD2,TRBJ2-3,CASSQVLAGSTDTQYF,TGCGCCAGCAGCCAGGTTCTAGCGGGAAGCACAGATACGCAGTATTTT
TRBV2,few,-,TRBJ1-2,CASNTENYGYTF,TGTGCCAGCAACACGGAGAACTATGGCTACACCTTC
TRBV9,few,-,TRBJ1-2,CASSVAGGFGYTF,TGTGCCAGCAGCGTAGCGGGGGGCTTTGGCTACACCTTC
TRBV5-5,-,-,TRBJ1-2,CASSLSAGLNYGYTF,TGTGCCAGCAGCTTGTCGGCAGGACTTAACTATGGCTACACCTTC
TRBV9,-,-,TRBJ1-5,CASSDAGLGQPQHF,TGTGCCAGCAGCGACGCGGGCTTGGGTCAGCCCCAGCATTTT
TRBV9,-,-,TRBJ2-5,CASSASGVGETQYF,TGTGCCAGCAGCGCCTCAGGGGTGGGAGAGACCCAGTACTTC
TRBV19,-,TRBD1,TRBJ1-1,CASSIFQGAGTEAFF,TGTGCCAGTAGTATATTCCAGGGGGCGGGCACTGAAGCTTTCTTT
TRBV7-2,-,-,TRBJ2-3,CASSLAGSADTQYF,TGTGCCAGCAGCTTAGCGGGTTCGGCGGATACGCAGTATTTT
TRBV7-9,-,TRBD1,TRBJ1-3,CASSLGQGATGNTIYF,TGTGCCAGCAGCCTGGGACAGGGGGCGACTGGAAACACCATATATTTT
TRBV14,-,-,TRBJ1-6,CASSQELFGIPLHF,TGTGCCAGCAGCCAAGAACTTTTCGGGATACCCCTCCACTTT
TRBV4-1,-,-,TRBJ2-7,CASSLGLIYEQYF,TGCGCCAGCAGCCTAGGACTAATCTACGAGCAGTACTTC
TRBV28,-,TRBD1,TRBJ2-6,CASTTDRVSSGANVLTF,TGTGCCAGCACCACGGACAGGGTGTCCTCTGGGGCCAACGTCCTGACTTTC
TRBV6-9,-,-,TRBJ1-6,CASSYGSGQGSPLHF,TGTGCCAGCAGTTACGGGAGTGGGCAAGGGTCACCCCTCCACTTT
TRBV10-1,-,TRBD2,TRBJ2-7,CASSESTSGGSYEQYF,TGCGCCAGCAGTGAGTCGACTAGCGGGGGATCCTACGAGCAGTACTTC
TRBV27,-,-,TRBJ1-1,CASSLREGRVAEAFF,TGTGCCAGCAGTTTAAGGGAGGGCAGGGTGGCTGAAGCTTTCTTT
TRBV9,-,-,TRBJ2-7,CASSVGGVTEQYF,TGTGCCAGCAGCGTAGGGGGAGTCACGGAGCAGTACTTC
TRBV7-9,-,-,TRBJ1-1,CAGDSGSEAFF,TGTGCCGGTGACTCGGGGTCGGAAGCTTTCTTT
TRBV7-6,-,-,TRBJ1-2,CASSRFPRQDDGYTF,TGTGCCAGCAGCCGATTTCCGAGACAGGATGATGGCTACACCTTC
TRBV14,-,TRBD1,TRBJ2-7,CASSQLQGAGYEQYF,TGTGCCAGCAGCCAGTTACAGGGGGCAGGGTACGAGCAGTACTTC
TRBV13,-,-,TRBJ2-3,CASSSPSSTDTQYF,TGTGCCAGCAGCTCACCCTCTAGCACAGATACGCAGTATTTT
TRBV10-3,-,TRBD1,TRBJ1-2,CAARQGDMDYGYTF,TGTGCCGCACGACAGGGGGATATGGACTATGGCTACACCTTC